This TCR beta chain was recorded in a study of CD8+CD57+ T cells in acquired aplastic anemia. Study-wide context: Quantities of DNA derived from sorted CD4+ and CD8+ cells averaged approximately 3.3 ug.

Those patients picked for sequencing had displayed CD8+CD57+ cell expansion on flow cytometry. Diagnosis of severe acquired aplastic anemia applied to all patients. The study sampled blood from patients who had received no therapy. With respect to this clonotype: Its antigen is still unknown.

The CDR3 is made up of 19 amino acids. The germline V gene has CDR1 SGDLS and CDR2 YYNGEE. V was clipped by 3 bases and J by 2 bases, with 23 bases between them. Study results and limitations: Researchers report that some 31 CD8+ CDR3 sequences appeared in both patients and controls.

TCR beta VDJ and CDR3 profiling used genomic DNA as template. TCRdb called the reads again in MiXCR, with one record for every CDR3 protein. The repertoire consists of under 200,000 distinct CDR3 sequences, with about 50% occurring once and the leading ten covering around a third. The genes are TRBV9 and TRBJ2-2, with D possibly called TRBD1 or TRBD2 (6 bases each). This TCR came from a human donor with aplastic anemia. Sequenced sample: sorted CD4+, CD8+, or CD8+CD57+ T cells (not recorded which) from PBMCs. The CDR3 here is CASSGHRALAGRNTGELFF. The DNA of the CDR3 is TGTGCCAGCAGCGGCCACAGGGCATTGGCGGGAAGAAACACCGGGGAGCTGTTTTTT.